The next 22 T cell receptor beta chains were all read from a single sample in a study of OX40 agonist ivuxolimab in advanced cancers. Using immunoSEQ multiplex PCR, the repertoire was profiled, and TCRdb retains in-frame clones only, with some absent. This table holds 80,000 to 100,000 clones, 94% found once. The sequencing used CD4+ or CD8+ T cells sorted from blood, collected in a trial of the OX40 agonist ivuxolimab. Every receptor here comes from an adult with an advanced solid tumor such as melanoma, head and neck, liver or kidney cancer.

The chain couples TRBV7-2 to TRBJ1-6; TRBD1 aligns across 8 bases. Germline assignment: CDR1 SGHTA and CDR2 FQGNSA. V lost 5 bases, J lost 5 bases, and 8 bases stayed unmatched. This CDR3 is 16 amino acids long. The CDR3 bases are TGTGCCAGCAGCCCCGACAGGGGCTATGATAATTCACCCCTCCACTTT. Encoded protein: CASSPDRGYDNSPLHF.

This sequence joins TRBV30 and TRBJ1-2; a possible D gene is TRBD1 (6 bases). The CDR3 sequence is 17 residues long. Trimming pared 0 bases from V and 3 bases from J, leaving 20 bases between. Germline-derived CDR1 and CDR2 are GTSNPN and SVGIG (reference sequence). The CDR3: CAWSVRSGNRAYYGYTF. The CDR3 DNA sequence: TGTGCCTGGAGTGTTAGGTCGGGCAACAGGGCCTACTATGGCTACACCTTC.

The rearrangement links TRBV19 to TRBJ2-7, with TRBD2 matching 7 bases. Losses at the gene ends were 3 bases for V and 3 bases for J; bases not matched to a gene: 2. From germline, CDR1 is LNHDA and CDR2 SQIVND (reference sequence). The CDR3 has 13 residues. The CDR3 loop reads CASSIGGGYEQYF. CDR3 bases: TGTGCCAGTAGTATCGGCGGGGGCTACGAGCAGTACTTC.

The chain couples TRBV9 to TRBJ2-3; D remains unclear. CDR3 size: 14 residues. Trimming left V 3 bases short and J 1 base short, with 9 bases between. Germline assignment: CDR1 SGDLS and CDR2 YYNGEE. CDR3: CASSATPGTDTQYF. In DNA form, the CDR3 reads TGTGCCAGCAGCGCAACCCCAGGCACAGATACGCAGTATTTT.

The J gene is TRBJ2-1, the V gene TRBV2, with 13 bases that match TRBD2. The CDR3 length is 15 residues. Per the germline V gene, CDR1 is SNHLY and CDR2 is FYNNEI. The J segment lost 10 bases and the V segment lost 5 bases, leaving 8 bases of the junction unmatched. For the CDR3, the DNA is TGTGCCAGCAGTCAAGGGACTAGCGGGGTCGGCGAGCAGTTCTTC. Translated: CASSQGTSGVGEQFF.

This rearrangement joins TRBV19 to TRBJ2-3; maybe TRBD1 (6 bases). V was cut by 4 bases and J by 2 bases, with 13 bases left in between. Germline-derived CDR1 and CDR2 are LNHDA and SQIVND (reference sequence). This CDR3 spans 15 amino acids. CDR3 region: CASSTGQRITDTQYF. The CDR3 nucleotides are TGTGCCAGTAGTACCGGACAGAGGATCACAGATACGCAGTATTTT. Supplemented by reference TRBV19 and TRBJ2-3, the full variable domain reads DGGITQSPKYLFRKEGQNVTLSCEQNLNHDAMYWYRQDPGQGLRLIYYSQIVNDFQKGDIAEGYSVSREKKESFPLTVTSAQKNPTAFYLCASSTGQRITDTQYFGPGTRLTVL.

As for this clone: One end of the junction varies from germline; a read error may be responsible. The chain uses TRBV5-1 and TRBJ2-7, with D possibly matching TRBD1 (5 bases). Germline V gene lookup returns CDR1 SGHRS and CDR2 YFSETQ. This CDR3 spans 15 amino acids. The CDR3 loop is CASSLAPAGFYEQYF. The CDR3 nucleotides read TGTGCCAGCAGCTTGGCCCCCGCAGGGTTCTACGAGCAGTACTTC.

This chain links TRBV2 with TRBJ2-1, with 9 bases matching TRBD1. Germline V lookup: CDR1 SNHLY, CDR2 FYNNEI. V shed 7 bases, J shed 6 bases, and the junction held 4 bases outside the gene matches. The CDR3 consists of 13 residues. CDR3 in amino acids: CASTGQGVNEQFF. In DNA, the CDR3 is TGTGCCAGCACGGGACAGGGAGTCAATGAGCAGTTCTTC.

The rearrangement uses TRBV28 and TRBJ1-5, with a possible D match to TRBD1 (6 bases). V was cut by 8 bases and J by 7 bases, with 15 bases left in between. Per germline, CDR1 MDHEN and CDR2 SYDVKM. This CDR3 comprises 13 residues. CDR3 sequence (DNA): TGTGCCAGCCGAGGAGGGGGGGACCAGCCCCAGCATTTT. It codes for CASRGGGDQPQHF.

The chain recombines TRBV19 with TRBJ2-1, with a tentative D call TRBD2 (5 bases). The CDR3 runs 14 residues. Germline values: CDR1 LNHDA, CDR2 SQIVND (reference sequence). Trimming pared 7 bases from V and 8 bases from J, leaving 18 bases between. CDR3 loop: CASTDEGLNHEQFF. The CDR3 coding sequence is TGTGCCAGTACCGACGAGGGCCTCAACCATGAGCAGTTCTTC.

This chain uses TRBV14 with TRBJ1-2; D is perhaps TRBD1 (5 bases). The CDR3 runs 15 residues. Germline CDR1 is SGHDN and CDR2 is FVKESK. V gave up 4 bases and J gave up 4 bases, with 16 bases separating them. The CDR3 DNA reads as TGTGCCAGCAGCCCCTTGGGAGGGAGGGGCTATGGCTACACCTTC. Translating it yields CASSPLGGRGYGYTF. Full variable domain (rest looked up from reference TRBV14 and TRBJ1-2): EAGVTQFPSHSVIEKGQTVTLRCDPISGHDNLYWYRRVMGKEIKFLLHFVKESKQDESGMPNNRFLAERTGGTYSTLKVQPAELEDSGVYFCASSPLGGRGYGYTFGSGTRLTVV.

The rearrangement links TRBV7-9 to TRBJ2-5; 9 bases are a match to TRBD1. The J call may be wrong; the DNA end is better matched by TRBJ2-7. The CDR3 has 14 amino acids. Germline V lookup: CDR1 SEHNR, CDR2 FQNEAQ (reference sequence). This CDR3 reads CASSRQQGADEQYF. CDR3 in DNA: TGTGCCAGCAGCCGTCAACAGGGGGCAGACGAGCAGTACTTC.

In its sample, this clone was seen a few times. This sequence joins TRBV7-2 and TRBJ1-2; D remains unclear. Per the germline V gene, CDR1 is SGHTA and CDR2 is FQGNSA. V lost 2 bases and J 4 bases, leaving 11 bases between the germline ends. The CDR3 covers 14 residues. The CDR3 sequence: CASSLPGLSYGYTF. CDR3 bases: TGTGCCAGCAGCTTACCCGGATTGAGCTATGGCTACACCTTC.

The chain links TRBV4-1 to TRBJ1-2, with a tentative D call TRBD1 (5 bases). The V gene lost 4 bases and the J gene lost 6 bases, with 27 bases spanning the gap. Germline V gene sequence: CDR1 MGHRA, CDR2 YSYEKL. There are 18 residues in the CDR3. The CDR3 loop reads CASSLARRHLGPPDGYTF. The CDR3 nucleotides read TGCGCCAGCAGCCTCGCGAGGAGACACTTGGGACCCCCAGATGGCTACACCTTC.

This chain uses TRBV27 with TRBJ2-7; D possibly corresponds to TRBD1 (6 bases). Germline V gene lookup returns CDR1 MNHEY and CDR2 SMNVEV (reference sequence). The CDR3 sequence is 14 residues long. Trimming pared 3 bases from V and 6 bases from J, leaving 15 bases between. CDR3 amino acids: CASSFHGTRGEQYF. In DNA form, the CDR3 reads TGTGCCAGCAGTTTCCACGGGACAAGGGGCGAGCAGTACTTC.

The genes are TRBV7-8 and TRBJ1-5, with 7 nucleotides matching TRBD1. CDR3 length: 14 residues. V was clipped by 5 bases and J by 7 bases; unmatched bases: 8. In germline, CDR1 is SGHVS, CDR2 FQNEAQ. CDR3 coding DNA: TGTGCCAGCAGCCTAAACAGGGGAGGCCAGCCCCAGCATTTT. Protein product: CASSLNRGGQPQHF.

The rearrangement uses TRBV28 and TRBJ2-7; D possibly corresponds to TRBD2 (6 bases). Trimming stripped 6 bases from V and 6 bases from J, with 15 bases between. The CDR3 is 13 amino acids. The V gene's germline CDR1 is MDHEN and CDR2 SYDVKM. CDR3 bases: TGTGCCAGCAGCCCCGCAGGGAGGCCCGAGCAGTACTTC. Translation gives CASSPAGRPEQYF.

This CDR3 is CASSVGWGTGPGEKLFF. The DNA of the CDR3 is TGTGCCAGCAGCGTAGGGTGGGGGACGGGACCCGGTGAAAAACTGTTTTTT. The chain has TRBV9 and TRBJ1-4; perhaps TRBD1 as D (5 bases). The CDR3 has 17 amino acids. V lost 0 bases and J 7 bases, leaving 19 bases between the germline ends. The V gene's germline CDR1 is SGDLS and CDR2 YYNGEE.

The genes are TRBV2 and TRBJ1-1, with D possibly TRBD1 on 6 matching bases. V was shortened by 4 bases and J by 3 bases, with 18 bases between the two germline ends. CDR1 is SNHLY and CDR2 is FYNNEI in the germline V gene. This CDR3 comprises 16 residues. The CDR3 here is CASSGSVAGAYTEAFF. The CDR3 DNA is TGTGCCAGCAGTGGGAGCGTTGCGGGGGCATACACTGAAGCTTTCTTT.

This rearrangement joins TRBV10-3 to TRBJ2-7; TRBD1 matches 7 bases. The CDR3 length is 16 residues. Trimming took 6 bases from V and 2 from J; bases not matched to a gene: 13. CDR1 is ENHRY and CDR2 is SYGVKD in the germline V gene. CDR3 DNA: TGTGCCATCAGGATACACCGGGACAGTCTAACCTACGAGCAGTACTTC. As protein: CAIRIHRDSLTYEQYF.

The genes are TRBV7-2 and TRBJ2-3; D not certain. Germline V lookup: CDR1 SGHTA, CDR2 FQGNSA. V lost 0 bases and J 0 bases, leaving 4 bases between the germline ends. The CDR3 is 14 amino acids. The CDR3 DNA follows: TGTGCCAGCAGCTTAGCGCCTAGCACAGATACGCAGTATTTT. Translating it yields CASSLAPSTDTQYF.

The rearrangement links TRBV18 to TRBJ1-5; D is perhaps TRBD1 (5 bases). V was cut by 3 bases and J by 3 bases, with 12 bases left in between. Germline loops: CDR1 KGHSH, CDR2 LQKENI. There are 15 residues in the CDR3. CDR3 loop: CASSPSRQYNQPQHF. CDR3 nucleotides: TGTGCCAGCTCACCCTCGCGACAGTACAATCAGCCCCAGCATTTT.